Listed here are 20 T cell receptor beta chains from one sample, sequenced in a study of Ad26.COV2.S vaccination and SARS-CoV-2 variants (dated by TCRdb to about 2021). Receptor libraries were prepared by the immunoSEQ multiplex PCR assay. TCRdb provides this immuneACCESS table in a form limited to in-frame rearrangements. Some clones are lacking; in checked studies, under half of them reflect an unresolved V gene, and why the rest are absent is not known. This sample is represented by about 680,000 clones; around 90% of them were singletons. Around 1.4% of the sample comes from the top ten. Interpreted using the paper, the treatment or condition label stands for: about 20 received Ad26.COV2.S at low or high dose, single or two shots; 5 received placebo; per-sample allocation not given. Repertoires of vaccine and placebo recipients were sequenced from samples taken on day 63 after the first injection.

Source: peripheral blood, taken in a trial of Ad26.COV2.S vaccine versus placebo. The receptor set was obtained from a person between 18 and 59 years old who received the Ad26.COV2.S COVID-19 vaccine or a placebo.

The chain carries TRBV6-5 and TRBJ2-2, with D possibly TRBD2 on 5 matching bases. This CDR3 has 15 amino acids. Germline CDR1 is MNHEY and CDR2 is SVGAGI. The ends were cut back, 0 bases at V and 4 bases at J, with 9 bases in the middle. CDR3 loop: CASSYSTLATGELFF. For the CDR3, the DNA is TGTGCCAGCAGTTACTCGACCCTAGCCACCGGGGAGCTGTTTTTT.

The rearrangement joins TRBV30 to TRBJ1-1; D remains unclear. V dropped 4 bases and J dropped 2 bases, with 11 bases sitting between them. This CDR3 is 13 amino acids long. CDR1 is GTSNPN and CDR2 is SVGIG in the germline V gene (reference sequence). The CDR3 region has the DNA TGTGCCTGGAAGGTAGGATCAAACACTGAAGCTTTCTTT. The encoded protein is CAWKVGSNTEAFF.

The CDR3 DNA reads as TGTGCCAGCAGCTCCACTGGGGGGAGGGAGACCCAGTACTTC. Protein product: CASSSTGGRETQYF. J is TRBJ2-5 and V is TRBV7-9; D may be TRBD2 (6 bases). CDR3 size: 14 residues. Germline V lookup: CDR1 SEHNR, CDR2 FQNEAQ (reference sequence). The ends were cut back, 4 bases at V and 5 bases at J, with 14 bases in the middle.

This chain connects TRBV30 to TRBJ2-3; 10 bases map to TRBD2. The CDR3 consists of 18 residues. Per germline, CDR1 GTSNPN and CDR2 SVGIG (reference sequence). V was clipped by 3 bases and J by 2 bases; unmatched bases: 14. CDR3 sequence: CAWRSSRQRGGYTDTQYF. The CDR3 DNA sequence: TGTGCCTGGAGGTCCTCCCGCCAGCGGGGGGGATACACAGATACGCAGTATTTT.

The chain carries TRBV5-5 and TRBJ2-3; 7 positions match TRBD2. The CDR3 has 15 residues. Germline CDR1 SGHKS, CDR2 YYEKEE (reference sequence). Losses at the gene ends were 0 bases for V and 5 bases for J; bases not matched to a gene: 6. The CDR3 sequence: CASSLGLAVGDTQYF. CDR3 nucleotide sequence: TGTGCCAGCAGCTTGGGGCTAGCGGTTGGAGATACGCAGTATTTT.

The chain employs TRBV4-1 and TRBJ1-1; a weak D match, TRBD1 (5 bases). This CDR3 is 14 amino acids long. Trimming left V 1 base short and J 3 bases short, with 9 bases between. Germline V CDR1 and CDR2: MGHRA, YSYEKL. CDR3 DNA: TGCGCCAGCAGCCAAGCCCAAGGGGACACTGAAGCTTTCTTT. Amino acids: CASSQAQGDTEAFF.

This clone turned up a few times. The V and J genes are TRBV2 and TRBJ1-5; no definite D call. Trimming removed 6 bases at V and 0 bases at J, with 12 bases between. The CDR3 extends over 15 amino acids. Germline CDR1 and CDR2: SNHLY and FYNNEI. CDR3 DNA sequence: TGTGCCAGCAGAAGGGAATCGGATAGCAATCAGCCCCAGCATTTT. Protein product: CASRRESDSNQPQHF.

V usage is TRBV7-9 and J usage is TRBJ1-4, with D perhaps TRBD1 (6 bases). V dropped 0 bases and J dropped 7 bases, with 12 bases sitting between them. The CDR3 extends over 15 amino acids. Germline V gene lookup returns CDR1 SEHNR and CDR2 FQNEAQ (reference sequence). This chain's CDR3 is CASSLAIQGGEKLFF. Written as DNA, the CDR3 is TGTGCCAGCAGCTTAGCCATACAGGGAGGTGAAAAACTGTTTTTT.

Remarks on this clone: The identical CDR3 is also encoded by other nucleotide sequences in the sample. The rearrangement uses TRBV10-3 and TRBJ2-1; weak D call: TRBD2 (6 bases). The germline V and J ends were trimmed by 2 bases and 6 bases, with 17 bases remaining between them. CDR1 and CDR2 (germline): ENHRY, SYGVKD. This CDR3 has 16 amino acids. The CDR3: CAISELRGSRGNEQFF. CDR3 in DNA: TGTGCCATCAGTGAGCTCCGGGGGTCGCGAGGCAATGAGCAGTTCTTC.

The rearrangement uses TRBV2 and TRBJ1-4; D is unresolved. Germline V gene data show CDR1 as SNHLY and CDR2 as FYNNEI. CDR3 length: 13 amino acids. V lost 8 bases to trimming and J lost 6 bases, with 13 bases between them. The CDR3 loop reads CASAVDRYEKLFF. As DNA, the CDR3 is TGTGCCAGCGCCGTGGACCGATATGAAAAACTGTTTTTT.

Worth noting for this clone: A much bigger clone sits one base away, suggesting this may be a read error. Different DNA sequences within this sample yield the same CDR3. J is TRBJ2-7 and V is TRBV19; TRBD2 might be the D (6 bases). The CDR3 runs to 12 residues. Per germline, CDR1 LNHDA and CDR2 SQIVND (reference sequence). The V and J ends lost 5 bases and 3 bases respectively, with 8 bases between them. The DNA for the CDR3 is TGTGCCAGTAGTTTGGGGGGCTACGAGCAGTACTTC. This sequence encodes CASSLGGYEQYF.

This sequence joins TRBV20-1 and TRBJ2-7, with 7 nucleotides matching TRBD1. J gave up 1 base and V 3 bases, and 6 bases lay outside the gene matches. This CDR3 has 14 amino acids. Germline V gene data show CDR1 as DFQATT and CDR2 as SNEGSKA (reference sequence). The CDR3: CSASGQGESYEQYF. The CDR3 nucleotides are TGCAGTGCTAGTGGGCAGGGGGAGTCCTACGAGCAGTACTTC.

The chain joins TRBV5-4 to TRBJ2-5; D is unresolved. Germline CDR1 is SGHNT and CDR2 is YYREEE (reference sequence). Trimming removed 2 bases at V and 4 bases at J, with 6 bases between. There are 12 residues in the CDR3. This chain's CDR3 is CASSFDSETQYF. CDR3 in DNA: TGTGCCAGCAGCTTTGACTCAGAGACCCAGTACTTC.

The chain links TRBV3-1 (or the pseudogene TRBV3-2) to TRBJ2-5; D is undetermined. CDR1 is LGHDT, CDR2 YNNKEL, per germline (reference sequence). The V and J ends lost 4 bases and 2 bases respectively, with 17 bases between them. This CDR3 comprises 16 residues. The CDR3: CASSPGRRREQETQYF. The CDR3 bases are TGTGCCAGCAGCCCCGGTCGCCGACGTGAACAAGAGACCCAGTACTTC.

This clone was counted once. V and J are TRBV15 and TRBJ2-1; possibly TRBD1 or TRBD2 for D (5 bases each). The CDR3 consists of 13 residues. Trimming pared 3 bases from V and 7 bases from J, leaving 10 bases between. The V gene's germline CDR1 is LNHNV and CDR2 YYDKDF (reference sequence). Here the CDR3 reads CATSSSGTNEQFF. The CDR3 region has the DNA TGTGCCACCAGCAGTTCGGGGACGAATGAGCAGTTCTTC.

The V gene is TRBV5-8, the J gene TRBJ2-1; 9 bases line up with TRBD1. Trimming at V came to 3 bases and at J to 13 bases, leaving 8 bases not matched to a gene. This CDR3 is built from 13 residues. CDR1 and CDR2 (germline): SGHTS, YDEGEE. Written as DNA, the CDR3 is TGTGCCAGCAGCTCAAGTCCGGGACAGGGACAGTTCTTC. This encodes CASSSSPGQGQFF. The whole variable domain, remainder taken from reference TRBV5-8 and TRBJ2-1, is EAGVTQSPTHLIKTRGQQATLRCSPISGHTSVYWYQQALGLGLQFLLWYDEGEERNRGNFPPRFSGRQFPNYSSELNVNALELEDSALYLCASSSSPGQGQFFGPGTRLTVL.

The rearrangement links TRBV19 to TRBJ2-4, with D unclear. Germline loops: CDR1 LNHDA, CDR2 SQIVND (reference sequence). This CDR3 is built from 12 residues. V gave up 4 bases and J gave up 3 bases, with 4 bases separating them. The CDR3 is CASSNDKNIQYF. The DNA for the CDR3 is TGTGCCAGTAGTAATGACAAAAACATTCAGTACTTC.

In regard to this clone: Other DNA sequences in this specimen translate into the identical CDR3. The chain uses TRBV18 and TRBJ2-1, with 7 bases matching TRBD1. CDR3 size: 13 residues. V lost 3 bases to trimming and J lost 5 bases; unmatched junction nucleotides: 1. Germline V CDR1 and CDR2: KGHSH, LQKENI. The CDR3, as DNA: TGTGCCAGCTCACCCGGACAGGACAATGAGCAGTTCTTC. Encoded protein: CASSPGQDNEQFF.

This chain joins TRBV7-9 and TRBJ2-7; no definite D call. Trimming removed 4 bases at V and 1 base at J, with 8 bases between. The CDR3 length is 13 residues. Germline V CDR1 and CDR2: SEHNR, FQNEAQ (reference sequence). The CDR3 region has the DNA TGTGCCAGCAGCTATAGCCGGTCCTACGAGCAGTACTTC. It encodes CASSYSRSYEQYF.

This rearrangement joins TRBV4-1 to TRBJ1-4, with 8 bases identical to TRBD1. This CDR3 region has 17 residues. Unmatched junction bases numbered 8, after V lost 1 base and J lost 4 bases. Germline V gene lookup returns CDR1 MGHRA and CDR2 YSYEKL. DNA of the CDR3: TGCGCCAGCAGCCAAGGCACAGGGGGATTTAATAATGAAAAACTGTTTTTT. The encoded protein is CASSQGTGGFNNEKLFF.